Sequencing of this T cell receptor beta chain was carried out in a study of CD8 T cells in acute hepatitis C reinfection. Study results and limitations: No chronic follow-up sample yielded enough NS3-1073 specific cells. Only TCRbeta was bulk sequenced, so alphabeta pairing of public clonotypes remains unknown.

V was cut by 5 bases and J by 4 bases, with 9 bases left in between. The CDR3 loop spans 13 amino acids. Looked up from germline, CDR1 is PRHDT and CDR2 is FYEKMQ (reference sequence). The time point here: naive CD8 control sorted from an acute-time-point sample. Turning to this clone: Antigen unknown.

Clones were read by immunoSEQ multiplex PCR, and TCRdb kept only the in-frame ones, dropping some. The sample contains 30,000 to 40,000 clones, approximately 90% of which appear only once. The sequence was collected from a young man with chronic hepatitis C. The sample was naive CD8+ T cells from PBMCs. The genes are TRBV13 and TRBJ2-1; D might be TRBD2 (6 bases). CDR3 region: CASSETSYNEQFF. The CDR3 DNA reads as TGTGCCAGCAGCGAGACTAGTTACAATGAGCAGTTCTTC.